This T cell receptor (beta chain) was sequenced during a study of blood T cell repertoires in COVID-19 (dated by TCRdb to between 2020 and 2021). Background for the entire study: Samples from collaborators originated in the United States, Italy and Spain and spanned both the acute and convalescent phases of COVID-19. The prospective study material was composed of cDNA or gDNA derived from T cells, B-cell-depleted T cells, or PBMCs. Subjects who had been exposed to COVID-19, were actively infected with it, or had recovered from it provided the deeply sampled blood TCRbeta repertoires that made up the dataset. The repertoires were made available in a free public database intended to serve as a resource for research on the immune response to SARS-CoV-2. Samples came from the ongoing ImmuneRACE study (first 160 participants) plus 1,254 subjects from 6 global collaborators. Nearly every sample came with metadata listing a de-identified subject ID, COVID-19 status, age in years and sex. HLA class I and class II types, where available, came from metadata supplied by the sample provider rather than from assay-based typing.

General findings and caveats noted by the study authors: The quantity of clinical and demographic metadata differed by source and by participant and was supplied without curation.

TCRbeta CDR3 regions were amplified from genomic DNA by means of the immunoSEQ Assay, a bias-controlled multiplex PCR. The original methods were these. The number of nucleated cells in each sample was estimated by amplification of reference gene primers within the assay. Sequence reads were collapsed and filtered to measure the absolute abundance of every unique TCRbeta CDR3 rearrangement. Productive Simpson clonality was computed per sample as the square root of Simpson's diversity index over productive rearrangements. What TCRdb holds here is the immuneACCESS table cut down to in-frame rearrangements. Part of the clones is not present; checked against another copy, under half of the missing clones reflect an unresolved V gene, and the others are unexplained. The V and J calls and clone size are taken from that table; D and trimming were inferred from the DNA. For this sample there are around 110,000 clones; 65% to 85% appear just once. The ten largest clones represent approximately 4.9% of the sample.

Whole blood was collected in K2EDTA tubes by collaborating institutions according to the institutions' own protocols. Collaborator samples were shipped for TCRbeta analysis as frozen whole blood, isolated PBMCs, or DNA extracted from either sample type. Note on this clone: Its target antigen remains unknown. There are no base qualities to consult, and no much larger clone falls within one base.

The source of this sequence is a woman between 65 and 79 years old with acute or convalescent COVID-19. The source material was peripheral blood.

The CDR3 protein is CASSLATQGGTEAFF. The DNA is as follows: TGCGCCAGCAGCTTGGCCACGCAGGGGGGCACTGAAGCTTTCTTT. The sequence links TRBV5-1 to TRBJ1-1, and TRBD1 aligns with 7 junction nucleotides. The CDR3 has 15 amino acids, counting the end cysteine and phenylalanine. Of the read, only the CDR3 DNA is kept; its 45 bases are in frame from base 1. Via the germline V gene, CDR1 is SGHRS and CDR2 YFSETQ. Germline trimming amounts to 0 bases on V and 4 bases on J, with 6 as the count of junction bases outside the gene matches.